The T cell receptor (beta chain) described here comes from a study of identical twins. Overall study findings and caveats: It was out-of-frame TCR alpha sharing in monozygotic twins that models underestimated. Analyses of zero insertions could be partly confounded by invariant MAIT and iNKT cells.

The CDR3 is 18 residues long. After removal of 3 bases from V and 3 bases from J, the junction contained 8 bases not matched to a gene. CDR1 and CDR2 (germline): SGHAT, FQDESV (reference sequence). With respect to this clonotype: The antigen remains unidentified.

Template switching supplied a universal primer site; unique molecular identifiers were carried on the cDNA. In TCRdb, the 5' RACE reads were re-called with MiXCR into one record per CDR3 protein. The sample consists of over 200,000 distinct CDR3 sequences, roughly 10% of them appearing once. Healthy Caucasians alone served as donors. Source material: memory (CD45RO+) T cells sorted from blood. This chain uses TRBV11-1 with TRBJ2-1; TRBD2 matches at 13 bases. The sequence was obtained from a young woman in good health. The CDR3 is CASSLERTSGSNYNEQFF. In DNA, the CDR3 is TGTGCCAGCAGCTTGGAGCGGACTAGCGGGAGCAACTACAATGAGCAGTTCTTC.